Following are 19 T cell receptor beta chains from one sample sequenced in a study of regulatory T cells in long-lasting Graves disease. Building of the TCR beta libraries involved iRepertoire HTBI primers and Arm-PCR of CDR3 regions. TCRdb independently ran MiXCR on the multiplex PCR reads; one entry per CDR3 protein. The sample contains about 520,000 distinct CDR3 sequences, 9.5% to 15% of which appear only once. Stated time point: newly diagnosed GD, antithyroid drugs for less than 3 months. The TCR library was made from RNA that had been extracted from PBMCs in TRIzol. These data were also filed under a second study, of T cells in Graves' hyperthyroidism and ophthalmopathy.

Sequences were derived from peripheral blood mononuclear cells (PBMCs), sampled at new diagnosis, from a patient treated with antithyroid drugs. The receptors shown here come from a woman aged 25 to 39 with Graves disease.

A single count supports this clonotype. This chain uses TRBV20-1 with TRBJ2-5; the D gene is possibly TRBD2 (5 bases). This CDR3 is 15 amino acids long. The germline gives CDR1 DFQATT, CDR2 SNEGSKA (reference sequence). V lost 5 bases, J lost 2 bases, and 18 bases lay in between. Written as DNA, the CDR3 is TGCAGTGCTGCCCGCCCCGCGGGCGAACAAGAGACCCAGTACTTC. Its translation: CSAARPAGEQETQYF.

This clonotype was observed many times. CDR3 loop: CAIREPQEFSTDTQYF. The DNA for the CDR3 is TGTGCCATCAGAGAACCCCAGGAGTTTAGCACAGATACGCAGTATTTT. The gene calls are TRBV10-3 and TRBJ2-3; no reliable D call. Germline loops: CDR1 ENHRY, CDR2 SYGVKD. The CDR3 is made up of 16 amino acids. V was cut by 6 bases and J by 0 bases, with 16 bases left in between.

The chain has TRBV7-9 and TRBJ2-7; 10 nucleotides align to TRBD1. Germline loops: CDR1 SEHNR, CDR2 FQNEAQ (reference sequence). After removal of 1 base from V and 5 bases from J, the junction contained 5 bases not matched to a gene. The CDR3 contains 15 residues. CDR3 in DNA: TGTGCCAGCAGCTTAGAGACAGGGGGCCCGGACGAGCAGTACTTC. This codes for CASSLETGGPDEQYF.

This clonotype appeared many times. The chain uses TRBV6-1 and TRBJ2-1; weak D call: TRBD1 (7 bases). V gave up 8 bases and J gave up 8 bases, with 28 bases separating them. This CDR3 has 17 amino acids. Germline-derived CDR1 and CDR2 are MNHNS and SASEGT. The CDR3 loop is CASPTPQGDFLLDEQFF. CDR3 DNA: TGTGCCAGCCCAACCCCTCAGGGGGACTTCCTCCTCGATGAGCAGTTCTTC.

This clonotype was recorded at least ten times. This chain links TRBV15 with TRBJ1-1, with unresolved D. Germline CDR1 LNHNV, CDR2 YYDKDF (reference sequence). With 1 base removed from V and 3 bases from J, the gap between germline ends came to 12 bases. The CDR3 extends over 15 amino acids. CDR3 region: CATSRGGGSYTEAFF. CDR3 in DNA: TGTGCCACCAGCAGAGGAGGAGGGAGTTACACTGAAGCTTTCTTT.

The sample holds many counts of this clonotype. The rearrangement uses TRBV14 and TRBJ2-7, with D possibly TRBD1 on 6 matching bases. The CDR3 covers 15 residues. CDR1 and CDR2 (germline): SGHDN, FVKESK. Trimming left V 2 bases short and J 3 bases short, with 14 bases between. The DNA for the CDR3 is TGTGCCAGCAGCCAACCGGGACACTCTCTCTACGAGCAGTACTTC. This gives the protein CASSQPGHSLYEQYF.

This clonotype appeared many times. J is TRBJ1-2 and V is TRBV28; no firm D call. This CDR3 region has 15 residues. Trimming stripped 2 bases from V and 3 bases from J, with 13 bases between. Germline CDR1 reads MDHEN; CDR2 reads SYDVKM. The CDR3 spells CASSLVAMLDYGYTF. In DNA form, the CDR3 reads TGTGCCAGCAGTTTAGTCGCAATGTTGGACTATGGCTACACCTTC.

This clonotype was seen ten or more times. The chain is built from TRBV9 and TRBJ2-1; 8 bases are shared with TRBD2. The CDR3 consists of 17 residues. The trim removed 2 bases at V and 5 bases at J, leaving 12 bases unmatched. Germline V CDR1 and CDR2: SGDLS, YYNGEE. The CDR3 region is CASSVHSVLAVDNEQFF. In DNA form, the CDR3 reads TGTGCCAGCAGCGTCCACAGTGTACTAGCGGTTGACAATGAGCAGTTCTTC.

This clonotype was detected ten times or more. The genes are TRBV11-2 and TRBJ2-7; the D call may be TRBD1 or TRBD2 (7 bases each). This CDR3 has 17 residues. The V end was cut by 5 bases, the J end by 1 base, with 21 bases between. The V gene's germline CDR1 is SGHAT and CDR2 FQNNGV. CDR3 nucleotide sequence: TGTGCCAGCAGCCCCCAGGGGGGGGGACTACCATCCTACGAGCAGTACTTC. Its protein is CASSPQGGGLPSYEQYF.

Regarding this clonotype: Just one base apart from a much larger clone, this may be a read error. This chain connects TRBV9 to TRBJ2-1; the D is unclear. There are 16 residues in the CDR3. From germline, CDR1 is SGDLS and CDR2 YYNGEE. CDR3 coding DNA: TGTGCCGGCAGCGTAGGGTCATTGAGCTCCTACAATGAGCAGTTCTTC. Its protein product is CAGSVGSLSSYNEQFF.

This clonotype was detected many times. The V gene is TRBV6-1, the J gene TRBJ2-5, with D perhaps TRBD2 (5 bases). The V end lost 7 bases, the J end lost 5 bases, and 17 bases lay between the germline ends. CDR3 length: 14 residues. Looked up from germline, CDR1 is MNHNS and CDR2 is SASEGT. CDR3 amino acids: CASKRSRRGETQYF. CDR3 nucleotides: TGTGCCAGCAAACGCTCCAGACGAGGGGAGACCCAGTACTTC.

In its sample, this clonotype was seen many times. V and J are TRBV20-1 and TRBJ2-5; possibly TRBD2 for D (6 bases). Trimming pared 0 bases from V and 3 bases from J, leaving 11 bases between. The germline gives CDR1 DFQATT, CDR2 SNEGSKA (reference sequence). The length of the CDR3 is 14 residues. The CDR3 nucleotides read TGCAGTGCTAGAGATAGGAGGGCCGAAGAGACCCAGTACTTC. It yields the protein CSARDRRAEETQYF.

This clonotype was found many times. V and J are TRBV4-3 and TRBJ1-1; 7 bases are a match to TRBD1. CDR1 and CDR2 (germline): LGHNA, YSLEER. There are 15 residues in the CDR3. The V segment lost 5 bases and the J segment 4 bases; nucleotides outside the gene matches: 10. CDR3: CASSYHTGDPTEAFF. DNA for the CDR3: TGCGCCAGCAGCTACCATACAGGGGACCCCACTGAAGCTTTCTTT.

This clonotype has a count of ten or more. The CDR3 DNA reads TGCAGCGCTGGGACAGCCTACAATCAGCCCCAGCATTTT. It specifies CSAGTAYNQPQHF. The rearrangement links TRBV29-1 to TRBJ1-5, with 7 positions matching TRBD1. V lost 7 bases and J lost 3; bases outside the gene matches: 6. This CDR3 is built from 13 residues. Looked up from germline, CDR1 is SQVTM and CDR2 is ANQGSEA.

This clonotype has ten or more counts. The CDR3 sequence: CSADRVGVRTPQHF. CDR3 in DNA: TGCAGTGCTGACAGGGTGGGCGTGAGGACGCCCCAGCATTTT. This rearrangement joins TRBV20-1 to TRBJ1-5; the match to TRBD1 covers 7 bases. The CDR3 spans 14 residues. Trimming removed 5 bases from V and 9 bases from J; junction bases left unmatched: 13. CDR1 is DFQATT, CDR2 SNEGSKA, per germline (reference sequence).

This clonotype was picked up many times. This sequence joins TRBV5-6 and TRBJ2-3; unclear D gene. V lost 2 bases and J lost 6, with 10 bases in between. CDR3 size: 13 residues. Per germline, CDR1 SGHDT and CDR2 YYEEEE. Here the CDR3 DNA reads TGTGCCAGCAGCTTCTTGCAGTCCGATACGCAGTATTTT. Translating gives CASSFLQSDTQYF.

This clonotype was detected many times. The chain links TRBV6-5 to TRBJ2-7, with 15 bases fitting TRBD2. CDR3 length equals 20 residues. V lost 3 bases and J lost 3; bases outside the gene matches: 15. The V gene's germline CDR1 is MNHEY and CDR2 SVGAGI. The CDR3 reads CASSYLGTSGRPYHIYEQYF. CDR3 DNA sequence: TGTGCCAGCAGTTATTTGGGGACTAGCGGGAGGCCATACCACATCTACGAGCAGTACTTC.

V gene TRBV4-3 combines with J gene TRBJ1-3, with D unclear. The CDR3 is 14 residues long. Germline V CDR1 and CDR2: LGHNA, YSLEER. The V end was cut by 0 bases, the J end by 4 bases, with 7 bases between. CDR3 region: CASSQDLHGNTIYF. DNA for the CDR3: TGCGCCAGCAGCCAAGACCTACACGGAAACACCATATATTTT.

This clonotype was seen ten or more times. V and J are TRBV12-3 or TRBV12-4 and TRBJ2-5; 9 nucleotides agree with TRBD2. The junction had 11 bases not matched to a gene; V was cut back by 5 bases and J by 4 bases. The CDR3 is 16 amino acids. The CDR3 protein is CASSPNSGLAGETQYF. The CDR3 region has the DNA TGTGCCAGCAGTCCGAACTCGGGACTAGCCGGAGAGACCCAGTACTTC.